This T cell receptor beta chain was observed in a study of blood T cell repertoires in COVID-19 (TCRdb year 2020). In the study overall: Samples covering the acute and convalescent phases of COVID-19 were provided by collaborators in the United States, Italy and Spain. The prospective study material was composed of cDNA or gDNA derived from T cells, B-cell-depleted T cells, or PBMCs. Subjects who had been exposed to COVID-19, were actively infected with it, or had recovered from it provided the deeply sampled blood TCRbeta repertoires that made up the dataset. The repertoires were made available in a free public database intended to serve as a resource for research on the immune response to SARS-CoV-2. Samples were obtained from the ongoing ImmuneRACE study (first 160 participants) and from about 1,300 subjects provided by 6 global collaborators. Sample metadata almost always included a de-identified subject ID, COVID-19 status, age in years and sex. Where available, HLA class I and class II types were taken from metadata supplied by the sample provider and were not determined by assay-based typing. Results the study describes overall, beyond this receptor: The quantity of clinical and demographic metadata differed by source and by participant and was supplied without curation.

The germline V gene supplies CDR1 MDHEN and CDR2 SYDVKM. V gives up 10 bases and J gives up 3 bases, and the segment between their germline ends measures 12 bases. From the cysteine up to the phenylalanine, the CDR3 has a length of 12 residues. Of the read, only the CDR3 DNA is kept; its 36 bases are in frame from base 1. TCRbeta CDR3 regions were amplified from genomic DNA by means of the immunoSEQ Assay, a bias-controlled multiplex PCR. The original methods were these. The number of nucleated cells in each sample was estimated from the amplification of reference gene primers within the assay. Sequence reads were collapsed and filtered to measure the absolute abundance of every unique TCRbeta CDR3 rearrangement. For each sample, productive Simpson clonality was calculated as the square root of Simpson's diversity index over productive rearrangements. TCRdb limited this immuneACCESS table to in-frame rearrangements with V and J called. A share of clones is missing; checked studies link under half to unresolved V genes, and the rest is unexplained. Clone size and V and J calls were adopted from that table, with D and trimming inferred from the DNA. Recorded for this sample are around 58,000 clones; 90% to 95% of them occurred a single time. The ten largest clones add up to about 7% of the sample.

Each collaborating institution followed its own protocols to collect whole blood in K2EDTA tubes. For TCRbeta analysis, collaborators shipped samples as frozen whole blood, isolated PBMCs, or DNA extracted from either of those sample types. This clone is a singleton in its sample. It has no known antigen specificity. Within one base of it there is no much larger clone, and no base qualities were kept. The sequence joins TRBV28 to TRBJ2-5; a weak D assignment points to TRBD1 (5 bases agree). This TCR derives from a woman aged 60-75 years with active or convalescent COVID-19. Source material: peripheral blood. The CDR3 corresponds to CATNLGEETQYF. The DNA sequence is given as TGTGCCACCAACCTAGGGGAAGAGACCCAGTACTTC.